This T cell receptor beta chain was retrieved from a study of blood T cell repertoires in COVID-19. Background on the study: Material from acute and convalescent COVID-19 was sourced from the United States, Italy and Spain. The cDNA or gDNA used as material had been derived from T cells, B-cell-depleted T cells, or PBMCs.

Authors' analysis steps: From reference gene primer amplification, estimates of nucleated cell counts were derived. The data were produced by immunoSEQ multiplex PCR, yet TCRdb's version contains in-frame clones alone and is incomplete. V and J calls and clone size follow that table, whereas D and trimming were derived from the DNA. This sample has about 200,000 clones; about three quarters occur once, and the top ten carry 4.5% to 7%. Germline V lookup: CDR1 SNHLY, CDR2 FYNNEI. The CDR3 spans 13 residues. The J segment lost 6 bases and the V segment lost 7 bases, leaving 7 bases of the junction unmatched.

The sequencing sample was made of peripheral blood. This TCR was recovered from an older woman with acute or convalescent COVID-19. The rearrangement links TRBV2 to TRBJ2-7, with 9 bases fitting TRBD2. This CDR3 reads CASTLAGGPEQYF. The CDR3 coding sequence is TGTGCCAGCACCCTTGCGGGAGGGCCCGAGCAGTACTTC.